This passage covers 30 T cell receptor beta chains from one sample sequenced in a study of blood T cell repertoires in COVID-19. Measured with immunoSEQ multiplex PCR; TCRdb has only the in-frame clones, and not every one. The profile shows 350,000 or so clones, roughly 84% of them singletons. The material sequenced was PBMCs or T cells enriched from blood (not recorded which). The origin of the receptors is a woman in her thirties who had recovered from COVID-19.

This chain uses TRBV28 with TRBJ1-2; TRBD1 might be the D (5 bases). Trimming pared 1 base from V and 8 bases from J, leaving 17 bases between. Germline V CDR1 and CDR2: MDHEN, SYDVKM. This CDR3 is 15 amino acids long. CDR3 in DNA: TGTGCCAGCAGTTTATTGGCCCCAGCCGGGGGAGGCTACACCTTC. This codes for CASSLLAPAGGGYTF.

The CDR3 sequence is CASSFLRGWDTQYF. CDR3 bases: TGTGCCAGCAGTTTCCTCCGTGGCTGGGATACGCAGTATTTT. The chain is built from TRBV27 and TRBJ2-3; D is unresolved. Germline V CDR1 and CDR2: MNHEY, SMNVEV (reference sequence). V was cut by 3 bases and J by 6 bases, with 13 bases left in between. This CDR3 has 14 amino acids.

This chain joins TRBV2 and TRBJ1-5; no clear D gene. Germline V gives CDR1 SNHLY, CDR2 FYNNEI. There are 14 residues in the CDR3. V lost 6 bases and J lost 1, with 10 bases in between. The CDR3 nucleotides are TGTGCCAGCAGGGTGCCGGGAAGCAATCAGCCCCAGCATTTT. It specifies CASRVPGSNQPQHF. Together with reference TRBV2 and TRBJ1-5, the CDR3 gives the full variable domain: EPEVTQTPSHQVTQMGQEVILRCVPISNHLYFYWYRQILGQKVEFLVSFYNNEISEKSEIFDDQFSVERPDGSNFTLKIRSTKLEDSAMYFCASRVPGSNQPQHFGDGTRLSIL.

This rearrangement joins TRBV15 to TRBJ1-1; the match to TRBD1 covers 7 bases. CDR3 length equals 15 residues. V lost 0 bases and J lost 11; bases outside the gene matches: 12. The V gene's germline CDR1 is LNHNV and CDR2 YYDKDF (reference sequence). This CDR3 is CATSREGAGGLIAFF. The CDR3 nucleotides read TGTGCCACCAGCAGAGAAGGGGCAGGGGGTTTGATTGCTTTCTTT.

The count of this clone is one. The gene calls are TRBV4-1 and TRBJ2-1, with D possibly matching TRBD2 (6 bases). This CDR3 contains 16 residues. Trimming took off 3 bases at V and 2 bases at J, with 14 bases between the two ends. CDR1 is MGHRA and CDR2 is YSYEKL in the germline V gene. CDR3 region: CASSHGGGTPYNEQFF. CDR3 bases: TGCGCCAGCAGCCACGGAGGCGGGACCCCCTACAATGAGCAGTTCTTC.

V and J are TRBV6-5 and TRBJ1-1; tentative D call: TRBD1 (5 bases). Germline lookup yields CDR1 MNHEY and CDR2 SVGAGI. V was pared by 2 bases and J by 1 base, with 8 bases between. The CDR3 extends over 14 amino acids. The CDR3 here is CASSYLGQNTEAFF. DNA of the CDR3: TGTGCCAGCAGTTACCTAGGACAGAACACTGAAGCTTTCTTT.

V is TRBV30 and J is TRBJ2-5; no clear D gene. V gave up 0 bases and J gave up 2 bases, with 7 bases separating them. The CDR3 spans 13 residues. CDR1 is GTSNPN and CDR2 is SVGIG in the germline V gene (reference sequence). The CDR3: CAWSVTSQETQYF. The CDR3 DNA is TGTGCCTGGAGTGTTACCAGTCAAGAGACCCAGTACTTC.

This chain connects TRBV13 to TRBJ2-3; tentative D call: TRBD2 (6 bases). Deletions cut 5 bases from V and 0 bases from J, with 15 bases between. This CDR3 has 16 residues. Germline-derived CDR1 and CDR2 are PRHDT and FYEKMQ (reference sequence). CDR3 nucleotides: TGTGCCAGCAGCCCATTCGGGGGATCAAGCACAGATACGCAGTATTTT. Its protein product is CASSPFGGSSTDTQYF.

The gene calls are TRBV7-6 and TRBJ2-3, with TRBD1 matching 9 bases. V shed 5 bases and J 5 bases; nucleotides not matched to a gene: 14. CDR3 length: 17 residues. Germline assignment: CDR1 SGHVS and CDR2 FNYEAQ. CDR3 in amino acids: CASSRPRGQGNQDTQYF. The CDR3 coding sequence is TGTGCCAGCAGCCGACCCCGTGGACAGGGGAATCAAGATACGCAGTATTTT.

The chain recombines TRBV19 with TRBJ1-2, with 10 bases matching TRBD1. V shed 7 bases, J shed 0 bases, and the junction held 5 bases outside the gene matches. Germline lookup yields CDR1 LNHDA and CDR2 SQIVND (reference sequence). The CDR3 totals 15 residues. The CDR3 sequence is CASIPGQGPNYGYTF. CDR3 bases: TGTGCCAGTATCCCGGGACAGGGGCCTAACTATGGCTACACCTTC.

The chain combines TRBV29-1 with TRBJ1-3, with D perhaps TRBD1 (6 bases). This CDR3 contains 13 residues. The germline CDR1 and CDR2 sequences are SQVTM and ANQGSEA. The V end lost 7 bases, the J end lost 4 bases, and 14 bases lay between the germline ends. For the CDR3, the DNA is TGCAGCGGAGAGGCAGGGGTCGGAAACACCATATATTTT. Protein product: CSGEAGVGNTIYF.

There are a few counts of this clone. Within the sample, other DNA sequences also encode this same CDR3. The chain recombines TRBV10-3 with TRBJ1-6, with no clear D. Trimming removed 0 bases from V and 7 bases from J, with 7 bases in between. CDR3 length: 14 residues. Germline-derived CDR1 and CDR2 are ENHRY and SYGVKD. The CDR3 sequence is CAISESTVNSPLHF. The CDR3 nucleotides read TGTGCCATCAGTGAGTCAACGGTAAATTCACCCCTCCACTTT.

The chain recombines TRBV15 with TRBJ2-5; no clear D. Germline V lookup: CDR1 LNHNV, CDR2 YYDKDF (reference sequence). Trimming pared 5 bases from V and 5 bases from J, leaving 18 bases between. The length of the CDR3 is 15 residues. DNA of the CDR3: TGTGCCACCAGCCCTAATGATCGGGTGAGGGAGACCCAGTACTTC. Amino acid sequence: CATSPNDRVRETQYF.

The chain combines TRBV12-3 or TRBV12-4 with TRBJ1-2; D perhaps matches TRBD1 (6 bases). Trimming took off 6 bases at V and 6 bases at J, with 14 bases between the two ends. The CDR3 loop spans 13 amino acids. CDR3 amino acids: CASRRSGAHGYTF. The CDR3 nucleotides read TGTGCCAGCAGACGATCAGGGGCACATGGCTACACCTTC.

The V call is TRBV27, the J call TRBJ2-1; the match to TRBD2 covers 8 bases. Trimming took 6 bases from V and 9 from J; bases not matched to a gene: 13. The CDR3 is 15 residues long. Germline V lookup: CDR1 MNHEY, CDR2 SMNVEV (reference sequence). CDR3 in DNA: TGTGCCAGCAGCCTTGAGGAGCGGGGGATTCCTGAGCAGTTCTTC. Its translation: CASSLEERGIPEQFF.

The rearrangement links TRBV25-1 to TRBJ2-7; perhaps TRBD1 as D (7 bases). From germline, CDR1 is MGHDK and CDR2 SYGVNS. The CDR3 sequence is 11 residues long. V gave up 7 bases and J gave up 4 bases, with 8 bases separating them. CDR3 bases: TGTGCCAGCACAGGGGGGTACGAGCAGTACTTC. Translation gives CASTGGYEQYF.

The chain couples TRBV5-6 to TRBJ1-2, with TRBD1 matching over 10 bases. Trimming removed 0 bases from V and 4 bases from J; junction bases left unmatched: 6. CDR3 length: 16 residues. The V gene's germline CDR1 is SGHDT and CDR2 YYEEEE. The CDR3 here is CASSLVGDRGLYGYTF. The DNA for the CDR3 is TGTGCCAGCAGCTTGGTGGGCGACAGGGGGCTCTATGGCTACACCTTC. The full variable domain, completed using reference TRBV5-6 and TRBJ1-2, is DAGVTQSPTHLIKTRGQQVTLRCSPKSGHDTVSWYQQALGQGPQFIFQYYEEEERQRGNFPDRFSGHQFPNYSSELNVNALLLGDSALYLCASSLVGDRGLYGYTFGSGTRLTVV.

The chain has TRBV7-8 and TRBJ1-5; D possibly corresponds to TRBD1 (5 bases). The CDR3 has 16 amino acids. Germline CDR1 SGHVS, CDR2 FQNEAQ. The V end lost 5 bases, the J end lost 3 bases, and 17 bases lay between the germline ends. CDR3: CASSLSTVASNQPQHF. In DNA, the CDR3 is TGTGCCAGCAGCCTTTCGACAGTCGCGTCCAATCAGCCCCAGCATTTT.

This chain uses TRBV28 with TRBJ1-2, with TRBD1 as a possible D gene (5 bases). The CDR3 has 11 amino acids. Germline-derived CDR1 and CDR2 are MDHEN and SYDVKM. V lost 8 bases, J lost 8 bases, and 12 bases lay in between. The chain's CDR3 is CASGAQAGYTF. The CDR3 nucleotides read TGTGCCAGCGGGGCCCAGGCAGGCTACACCTTC.

The chain joins TRBV9 to TRBJ2-7; TRBD1 matches 12 bases. V lost 4 bases to trimming and J lost 3 bases; unmatched junction nucleotides: 5. CDR1 and CDR2 from the germline V gene are SGDLS and YYNGEE. The CDR3 is 15 residues long. The CDR3 is CASSSGTGGIYEQYF. As DNA, the CDR3 is TGTGCCAGCAGCTCCGGGACAGGGGGCATCTACGAGCAGTACTTC.

Concerning this clone itself: Compared with germline, one end of the junction differs, possibly owing to a read error. This chain connects TRBV5-1 to TRBJ1-5, with D tentatively TRBD1 (6 bases). The CDR3 consists of 14 residues. The germline CDR1 and CDR2 sequences are SGHRS and YFSETQ. The CDR3 loop is CASRLVAGDQPQHF. The CDR3 region has the DNA TGCGCCAGCAGGTTGGTGGCAGGGGATCAGCCCCAGCATTTT.

The V gene is TRBV2, the J gene TRBJ2-5, with 7 bases matching TRBD2. CDR1 is SNHLY and CDR2 is FYNNEI in the germline V gene. V was clipped by 7 bases and J by 4 bases; unmatched bases: 6. This CDR3 comprises 13 residues. CDR3 loop: CASTWGGGETQYF. Written as DNA, the CDR3 is TGTGCCAGCACTTGGGGCGGGGGAGAGACCCAGTACTTC.

V gene TRBV27 combines with J gene TRBJ2-7; 8 bases fit TRBD1. The CDR3 length is 16 residues. The germline gives CDR1 MNHEY, CDR2 SMNVEV (reference sequence). Unmatched junction bases numbered 8, after V lost 4 bases and J lost 0 bases. Written as DNA, the CDR3 is TGTGCCAGCAGTTCCCATACAGGGGGTTACTCCTACGAGCAGTACTTC. Translating it yields CASSSHTGGYSYEQYF.

The J gene is TRBJ1-5, the V gene TRBV24-1; maybe TRBD1 (6 bases). The CDR3 sequence is 15 residues long. Germline assignment: CDR1 KGHDR and CDR2 SFDVKD. The V and J ends lost 4 bases and 5 bases respectively, with 14 bases between them. The CDR3 DNA reads TGTGCCACCAGTGACTCAGGCTACAGGGATCAGCCCCAGCATTTT. It is translated as CATSDSGYRDQPQHF.

The genes are TRBV2 and TRBJ2-2; 7 bases agree with TRBD1. CDR1 SNHLY and CDR2 FYNNEI come from the germline V gene. The CDR3 is made up of 15 amino acids. The V and J ends lost 4 bases and 4 bases, in that order; junction bases with no gene match: 6. The CDR3 sequence: CASSVETGSTGELFF. The CDR3 DNA follows: TGTGCCAGCAGTGTTGAGACAGGGAGCACCGGGGAGCTGTTTTTT.

The gene calls are TRBV4-1 and TRBJ1-5, with TRBD1 as a possible D gene (6 bases). The germline gives CDR1 MGHRA, CDR2 YSYEKL. CDR3 length: 16 amino acids. V lost 0 bases and J 0 bases, leaving 9 bases between the germline ends. This chain's CDR3 is CASSQEQGHSNQPQHF. The CDR3 DNA reads as TGCGCCAGCAGCCAAGAACAGGGCCATAGCAATCAGCCCCAGCATTTT.

The chain links TRBV3-1 (or the pseudogene TRBV3-2) to TRBJ1-6; the match to TRBD1 covers 9 bases. This CDR3 spans 16 amino acids. The V and J ends lost 4 bases and 8 bases, in that order; junction bases with no gene match: 9. Germline V gene lookup returns CDR1 LGHDT and CDR2 YNNKEL (reference sequence). CDR3 amino acids: CASSPCRDRVDSPLHF. CDR3 nucleotide sequence: TGTGCCAGCAGCCCTTGCCGGGACAGGGTTGATTCACCCCTCCACTTT.

The V call is TRBV11-3, the J call TRBJ2-1, with 9 bases that match TRBD2. The V gene's germline CDR1 is SGHNT and CDR2 YENEEA. This CDR3 is 14 amino acids long. The trim removed 5 bases at V and 6 bases at J, leaving 5 bases unmatched. DNA for the CDR3: TGTGCCAGCAGCCCGGCGGGGGGGGGCAATGAGCAGTTCTTC. It yields the protein CASSPAGGGNEQFF.

The genes are TRBV11-2 and TRBJ2-7, with D perhaps TRBD1 (5 bases). The CDR3 contains 15 residues. The germline V and J ends were trimmed by 1 base and 2 bases, with 12 bases remaining between them. Germline-derived CDR1 and CDR2 are SGHAT and FQNNGV. The CDR3 coding sequence is TGTGCCAGCAGCTTAGTAAGGGGCGGCACCTACGAGCAGTACTTC. This encodes CASSLVRGGTYEQYF.

The chain joins TRBV28 to TRBJ2-7; a possible D gene is TRBD1 (5 bases). Trimming took off 6 bases at V and 11 bases at J, with 14 bases between the two ends. The CDR3 covers 11 residues. Germline V gene sequence: CDR1 MDHEN, CDR2 SYDVKM. As DNA, the CDR3 is TGTGCCAGCAGACATGCAGGGATTAAGTACTTC. It encodes CASRHAGIKYF.